Listed here are 8 T cell receptor beta chains from one sample, sequenced in a study of blood T cell repertoires in COVID-19 (dated by TCRdb to between 2020 and 2021). Libraries came from the immunoSEQ multiplex PCR assay. Drawn from immuneACCESS, this table holds only the in-frame rearrangements with V and J called that TCRdb kept. Clones are partly lost; checked studies trace under half to an unresolved V gene and leave the rest unexplained. This sample comprises approximately 190,000 clones, 65% to 90% of them detected only once. The ten largest make up about 5.5% of the sample. The sequenced sample consisted of PBMCs or T cells enriched from blood (not recorded which). The receptors were sampled from an older woman with acute COVID-19.

V and J are TRBV29-1 and TRBJ2-1; TRBD1 matches 11 bases. J gave up 9 bases and V 2 bases, and 6 bases lay outside the gene matches. There are 14 residues in the CDR3. The germline gives CDR1 SQVTM, CDR2 ANQGSEA. The CDR3 loop reads CSVELGTGGREQFF. CDR3 DNA sequence: TGCAGCGTTGAATTAGGGACAGGGGGACGTGAGCAGTTCTTC.

The chain joins TRBV29-1 to TRBJ2-7, with 8 bases that match TRBD2. This CDR3 has 16 amino acids. The germline CDR1 and CDR2 sequences are SQVTM and ANQGSEA. The ends lost 4 bases at V and 0 bases at J; junction bases unmatched: 11. CDR3 protein: CSVVGLAGSLSYEQYF. The CDR3 DNA reads as TGCAGCGTTGTGGGGCTAGCGGGCTCGCTCTCCTACGAGCAGTACTTC.

This clone was detected only once. This chain connects TRBV28 to TRBJ2-6; the match to TRBD1 covers 8 bases. Germline CDR1 and CDR2: MDHEN and SYDVKM. V gave up 11 bases and J gave up 2 bases; unmatched junction bases: 8. The CDR3 runs to 15 residues. The CDR3 nucleotides are TGTGCCTGTACGCAGGGGGCAGCTGGGGCCAACGTCCTGACTTTC. It is translated as CACTQGAAGANVLTF. Based on the CDR3 plus reference TRBV28 and TRBJ2-6, the full variable domain is DVKVTQSSRYLVKRTGEKVFLECVQDMDHENMFWYRQDPGLGLRLIYFSYDVKMKEKGDIPEGYSVSREKKERFSLILESASTNQTSMYLCACTQGAAGANVLTFGAGSRLTVL.

The CDR3 protein is CASSVGGRTLADTQYF. CDR3 coding DNA: TGTGCCAGCAGCGTAGGTGGCAGGACCTTAGCGGATACGCAGTATTTT. The chain couples TRBV9 to TRBJ2-3, with a tentative D call TRBD2 (5 bases). This CDR3 spans 16 amino acids. Trimming removed 0 bases from V and 6 bases from J, with 17 bases in between. Germline CDR1 is SGDLS and CDR2 is YYNGEE.

This chain joins TRBV27 and TRBJ2-7; 7 nucleotides agree with TRBD1. The V segment lost 5 bases and the J segment 2 bases; nucleotides outside the gene matches: 9. The CDR3 consists of 15 residues. The V gene's germline CDR1 is MNHEY and CDR2 SMNVEV (reference sequence). The CDR3 region is CASSPRTGPTYEQYF. CDR3 nucleotides: TGTGCCAGCAGTCCGCGGACAGGACCGACCTACGAGCAGTACTTC.

The CDR3 bases are TGCAGCGTTGAGGAGCCTAGGGAGACCCAGTACTTC. This translates into CSVEEPRETQYF. This sequence joins TRBV29-1 and TRBJ2-5; D gene ambiguous. Germline V gives CDR1 SQVTM, CDR2 ANQGSEA. CDR3 length: 12 residues. Trimming stripped 3 bases from V and 5 bases from J, with 10 bases between.

In this sample, this clone turned up once. CDR3 nucleotides: TGTGCCAGCAGCTACCCCCATGGGGGGGTACCCCAGCATTTT. Amino acid sequence: CASSYPHGGVPQHF. The rearrangement uses TRBV28 and TRBJ1-5, with D possibly TRBD1 on 5 matching bases. Germline CDR1 reads MDHEN; CDR2 reads SYDVKM. V was cut by 6 bases and J by 10 bases, with 19 bases left in between. The CDR3 has 14 amino acids.

V gene TRBV6-4 combines with J gene TRBJ2-3; 11 bases line up with TRBD2. Unmatched junction bases numbered 0, after V lost 0 bases and J lost 4 bases. Germline CDR1 reads MRHNA; CDR2 reads SNTAGT. The CDR3 is 15 amino acids. The CDR3 loop reads CASSDSSGRADTQYF. CDR3 sequence (DNA): TGTGCCAGCAGTGACTCTAGCGGGAGGGCAGATACGCAGTATTTT.